This TCR beta chain was sequenced during a study of OX40 agonist ivuxolimab in advanced cancers. Overall study context: Ivuxolimab, which patients received intravenously every 2 weeks, was dosed at 0.01 to 10 mg/kg. Eligibility rules accepted prior anti-PD-1, anti-PD-L1 or anti-CTLA-4 therapy, and 30% to 40% had some. Regarding the study as a whole: At doses 0.1 to 3.0 mg/kg, CD4+ and CD8+ clones expanded. CD8+ T cells averaged more expanded clones than CD4+.

Measured with immunoSEQ multiplex PCR; TCRdb has only the in-frame clones, and not every one. The repertoire consists of 98,000 or so clones, with approximately 89% occurring once and the leading ten covering 0.33%. The CDR3 runs to 16 residues. With 1 base removed from V and 7 bases from J, the gap between germline ends came to 17 bases. CDR1 is LNHDA and CDR2 is SQIVND in the germline V gene (reference sequence). Turning to this clone: Its antigen remains unknown.

This specimen was CD4+ or CD8+ T cells sorted from blood, taken in a trial of the OX40 agonist ivuxolimab. The V and J genes are TRBV19 and TRBJ2-1; perhaps TRBD1 as D (5 bases). The receptor was isolated from an adult with an advanced solid tumor such as melanoma, head and neck, liver or kidney cancer. CDR3 sequence reads: CASSIGQLEKRNEQFF. CDR3 coding DNA: TGTGCCAGTAGTATAGGACAGTTGGAAAAGAGGAATGAGCAGTTCTTC.